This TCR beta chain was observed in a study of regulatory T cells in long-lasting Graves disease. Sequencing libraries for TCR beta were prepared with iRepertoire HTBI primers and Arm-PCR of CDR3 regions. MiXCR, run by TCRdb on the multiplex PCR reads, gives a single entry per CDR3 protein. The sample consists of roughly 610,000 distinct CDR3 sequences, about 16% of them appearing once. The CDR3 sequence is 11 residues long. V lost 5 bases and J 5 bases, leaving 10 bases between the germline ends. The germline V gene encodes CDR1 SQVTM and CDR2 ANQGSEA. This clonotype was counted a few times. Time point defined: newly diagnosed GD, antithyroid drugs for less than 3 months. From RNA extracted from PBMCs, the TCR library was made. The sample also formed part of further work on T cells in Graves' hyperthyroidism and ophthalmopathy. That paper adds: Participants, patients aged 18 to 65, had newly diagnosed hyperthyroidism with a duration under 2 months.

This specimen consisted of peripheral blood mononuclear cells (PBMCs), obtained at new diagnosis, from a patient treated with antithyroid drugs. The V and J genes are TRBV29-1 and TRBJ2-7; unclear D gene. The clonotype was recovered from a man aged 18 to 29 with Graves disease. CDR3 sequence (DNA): TGCAGCGTTCTGGCGCTAGACGAGCAGTACTTC. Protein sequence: CSVLALDEQYF.